The present T cell receptor beta chain was sequenced within a study of T-cell memory formation after mild COVID-19. 5'RACE primed from the constant segment yielded TCR alpha and TCR beta cDNA libraries bearing sample barcodes and UMIs. MiXCR was run by TCRdb on the 5' RACE reads, yielding one entry per CDR3 protein. The table records around 250,000 distinct CDR3 sequences, approximately 15% of them present only once. This clonotype was seen only a few times. Sequences were obtained from PBMCs or a T cell subset sorted from them (not recorded which). This clonotype was sampled from an adult woman who had mild COVID-19 (a few samples of this study predate the infection). Cell type and time point are not known.

For the CDR3, the DNA is TGCGCCAGCAGCCAAGTGCTGGGGGGGGAATCCGAGCAGTACTTC. It yields the protein CASSQVLGGESEQYF. The V gene is TRBV4-3, the J gene TRBJ2-7, with 7 positions matching TRBD2. V trimming: 1 base; J trimming: 6 bases; junction bases outside the gene matches: 9. This CDR3 comprises 15 residues. The germline gives CDR1 LGHNA, CDR2 YSLEER.